Given below is one T cell receptor (beta chain) in context. The sample belongs to a study of blood T cells in healthy people across ages. Per the germline V gene, CDR1 is SNHLY and CDR2 is FYNNEI. Trimming cost V 7 bases and J 0 bases; bases outside gene matches: 6. The CDR3 runs 15 residues. With a J-beta primer mix and a sample-barcoded 5' primer, a second PCR ran roughly 6 to 11 cycles. TCRdb re-derived calls from the 5' RACE reads in MiXCR, one entry per CDR3 protein. Among roughly 1,000,000 distinct CDR3 sequences listed, approximately 26% were seen once. The same sample was also studied in work on T cells of mothers and their children. That paper adds: The donor cohort consisted of three healthy Caucasian mothers and their six children.

The chain employs TRBV2 and TRBJ2-1, with 7 bases matching TRBD2. The clonotype originates from a girl aged 2 to 10 in good health. Sample: blood. The CDR3: CASNLAGSSYNEQFF. CDR3 DNA sequence: TGTGCCAGCAACTTAGCGGGTTCCTCCTACAATGAGCAGTTCTTC. Full variable domain (rest looked up from reference TRBV2 and TRBJ2-1): EPEVTQTPSHQVTQMGQEVILRCVPISNHLYFYWYRQILGQKVEFLVSFYNNEISEKSEIFDDQFSVERPDGSNFTLKIRSTKLEDSAMYFCASNLAGSSYNEQFFGPGTRLTVL.